These 4 T cell receptor beta chains originate from one sample sequenced in a study of cytomegalovirus exposure and HLA in healthy donors. Primers for the PCR totalled 60 Vbeta and 13 Jbeta. Clones were sequenced by immunoSEQ multiplex PCR, and TCRdb holds only the in-frame ones, with some missing. Of about 160,000 clones in the sample, 75% to 90% were seen once. Sequencing used PBMCs. These receptor sequences come from a boy younger than 10 in good health and CMV-seronegative.

V and J are TRBV7-8 and TRBJ1-2; D ambiguous. Germline CDR1 SGHVS, CDR2 FQNEAQ. This CDR3 spans 15 amino acids. The V end lost 5 bases, the J end lost 4 bases, and 17 bases lay between the germline ends. CDR3 sequence reads: CASSMFLGSSYGYTF. CDR3 DNA sequence: TGTGCCAGCAGCATGTTCCTCGGGAGTTCCTATGGCTACACCTTC. The whole variable domain, filled in from reference TRBV7-8 and TRBJ1-2, reads GAGVSQSPRYKVAKRGQDVALRCDPISGHVSLFWYQQALGQGPEFLTYFQNEAQLDKSGLPSDRFFAERPEGSVSTLKIQRTQQEDSAVYLCASSMFLGSSYGYTFGSGTRLTVV.

This chain joins TRBV27 and TRBJ2-7; tentatively, D is TRBD2 (5 bases). Germline V gene sequence: CDR1 MNHEY, CDR2 SMNVEV (reference sequence). CDR3 length: 15 amino acids. The germline V and J ends were trimmed by 3 bases and 4 bases, with 16 bases remaining between them. Here the CDR3 reads CASSLEEGREYEQYF. DNA of the CDR3: TGTGCCAGCAGTTTGGAAGAGGGTAGGGAGTACGAGCAGTACTTC.

The rearrangement links TRBV28 to TRBJ2-1; the match to TRBD2 covers 8 bases. Trimming cost V 8 bases and J 0 bases; bases outside gene matches: 9. In germline, CDR1 is MDHEN, CDR2 SYDVKM. The CDR3 consists of 16 residues. The CDR3 here is CASSGMSGSSYNEQFF. The CDR3 nucleotides are TGTGCCAGCTCCGGAATGAGCGGGAGCTCCTACAATGAGCAGTTCTTC.

This clone was counted only a few times. J is TRBJ1-1 and V is TRBV7-8; possible D gene TRBD1, 6 bases. V lost 2 bases and J 0 bases, leaving 19 bases between the germline ends. Germline V gene lookup returns CDR1 SGHVS and CDR2 FQNEAQ. This CDR3 comprises 18 residues. The CDR3 DNA is TGTGCCAGCAGCTTAAAGGGTAGGGGGTTGATCATGAACACTGAAGCTTTCTTT. It is translated as CASSLKGRGLIMNTEAFF. Using reference TRBV7-8 and TRBJ1-1 for the parts outside the CDR3, the full variable domain is GAGVSQSPRYKVAKRGQDVALRCDPISGHVSLFWYQQALGQGPEFLTYFQNEAQLDKSGLPSDRFFAERPEGSVSTLKIQRTQQEDSAVYLCASSLKGRGLIMNTEAFFGQGTRLTVV.